What follows are 22 T cell receptor beta chains derived from one specimen sequenced in a study of blood T cell repertoires in COVID-19. The method was immunoSEQ multiplex PCR; TCRdb's version includes in-frame clones alone and lacks a portion of them. The sample lists some 80,000 clones; 78% were seen once. The sequenced sample was peripheral blood. The receptors were gathered from a man aged 60 to 69 with COVID-19, enrolled during active disease.

The chain has TRBV7-6 and TRBJ2-4, with TRBD1 identical over 8 bases. Germline CDR1 is SGHVS and CDR2 is FNYEAQ. This CDR3 is built from 16 residues. J gave up 1 base and V 4 bases, and 6 bases lay outside the gene matches. CDR3 protein: CASSSRDRYAKNIQYF. The CDR3 coding sequence is TGTGCCAGCAGCTCCCGGGACAGGTACGCCAAAAACATTCAGTACTTC.

This clone was seen once. V and J are TRBV3-1 (or the pseudogene TRBV3-2) and TRBJ2-5, with D perhaps TRBD2 (6 bases). The CDR3 covers 15 residues. V was shortened by 0 bases and J by 2 bases, with 10 bases between the two germline ends. Germline V gene data show CDR1 as LGHDT and CDR2 as YNNKEL (reference sequence). In DNA form, the CDR3 reads TGTGCCAGCAGCCAAGACGGGAGACAGCAAGAGACCCAGTACTTC. It translates to CASSQDGRQQETQYF.

In this sample, this clone turned up a few times. The chain uses TRBV2 and TRBJ2-5; D might be TRBD2 (6 bases). CDR1 is SNHLY, CDR2 FYNNEI, per germline. This CDR3 comprises 15 residues. Trimming took off 5 bases at V and 7 bases at J, with 20 bases between the two ends. This CDR3 is CASSSGVPEGVTQYF. In nucleotides, the CDR3 is TGTGCCAGCAGTTCGGGGGTCCCGGAGGGAGTGACCCAGTACTTC.

This clone was observed a few times. The CDR3 region has the DNA TGTGCCAGCAGCTTAAGGTCTAGCGGGGGGTACGAGCAGTTCTTC. Its protein product is CASSLRSSGGYEQFF. J is TRBJ2-1 and V is TRBV7-3, with 11 bases identical to TRBD2. CDR1 and CDR2 (germline): SGHTA, FQGTGA. CDR3 length equals 15 residues. Germline trimming cut 1 base from V and 10 bases from J; bases unmatched to any gene: 6.

Turning to this clone: Germline and junction disagree at one end, which may indicate a read error. The gene calls are TRBV9 and TRBJ2-7, with D possibly being TRBD2 (6 bases). The CDR3 sequence is 14 residues long. Germline lookup yields CDR1 SGDLS and CDR2 YYNGEE. Here the CDR3 DNA reads TGCGCCAGCAGCGTAGAGGAGGGAGAGTACGAGCAGTACTTC. Amino acid sequence: CASSVEEGEYEQYF.

This clone was recorded many times. The rearrangement links TRBV7-3 to TRBJ1-1; 7 bases are a match to TRBD1. V lost 3 bases to trimming and J lost 4 bases; unmatched junction nucleotides: 2. The length of the CDR3 is 13 residues. From germline, CDR1 is SGHTA and CDR2 FQGTGA. Here the CDR3 reads CASSFRTGTEAFF. In DNA, the CDR3 is TGTGCCAGCAGCTTTCGGACAGGCACTGAAGCTTTCTTT. The full variable domain, its missing parts supplied by reference TRBV7-3 and TRBJ1-1, is GAGVSQTPSNKVTEKGKYVELRCDPISGHTALYWYRQSLGQGPEFLIYFQGTGAADDSGLPNDRFFAVRPEGSVSTLKIQRTERGDSAVYLCASSFRTGTEAFFGQGTRLTVV.

V gene TRBV9 combines with J gene TRBJ2-2, with D unclear. Germline CDR1 and CDR2: SGDLS and YYNGEE. Between the trimmed V and J ends, which lost 2 bases and 3 bases, there was a span of 8 bases. This CDR3 has 14 residues. CDR3 loop: CASSVGSHTGELFF. CDR3 DNA sequence: TGTGCCAGCAGCGTCGGGTCCCACACCGGGGAGCTGTTTTTT.

The chain employs TRBV5-8 and TRBJ1-2; 8 bases fit TRBD1. This CDR3 spans 15 amino acids. Germline V gene sequence: CDR1 SGHTS, CDR2 YDEGEE. The junction had 5 bases not matched to a gene; V was cut back by 0 bases and J by 4 bases. The CDR3 DNA reads TGTGCCAGCAGCTTGGTGGACAGGGAAACCTATGGCTACACCTTC. Residues: CASSLVDRETYGYTF.

The CDR3 region is CASSIARDRGTEAFF. CDR3 DNA: TGTGCCAGTAGTATAGCTAGGGACAGGGGCACTGAAGCTTTCTTT. The V gene is TRBV19, the J gene TRBJ1-1, with 10 nucleotides matching TRBD1. V shed 1 base, J shed 4 bases, and the junction held 3 bases outside the gene matches. Germline V gene lookup returns CDR1 LNHDA and CDR2 SQIVND (reference sequence). There are 15 residues in the CDR3.

This chain's CDR3 is CASSQTVDYEQYF. DNA of the CDR3: TGTGCCAGCTCACAAACCGTAGACTACGAGCAGTACTTC. The chain couples TRBV18 to TRBJ2-7, with D uncertain. The CDR3 runs 13 residues. CDR1 is KGHSH and CDR2 is LQKENI in the germline V gene. The germline V and J ends were trimmed by 4 bases and 3 bases, with 10 bases remaining between them.

The chain carries TRBV4-3 and TRBJ2-1; maybe TRBD2 (6 bases). CDR1 is LGHNA and CDR2 is YSLEER in the germline V gene. CDR3 length: 17 amino acids. Trimming cost V 4 bases and J 0 bases, with 16 bases left between them. The CDR3 bases are TGCGCCAGCAGCCCCCGCGGGGCGGTTAGCTCCTACAATGAGCAGTTCTTC. Its protein product is CASSPRGAVSSYNEQFF.

This chain connects TRBV18 to TRBJ1-1; the match to TRBD1 covers 7 bases. CDR1 KGHSH and CDR2 LQKENI come from the germline V gene. V was pared by 3 bases and J by 5 bases, with 15 bases of the junction left unmatched. The CDR3 sequence is 17 residues long. The chain's CDR3 is CASSPYRTGQATTEAFF. CDR3 nucleotide sequence: TGTGCCAGCTCACCTTACCGAACCGGACAGGCAACGACTGAAGCTTTCTTT. The whole variable domain, filled in from reference TRBV18 and TRBJ1-1, reads NAGVMQNPRHLVRRRGQEARLRCSPMKGHSHVYWYRQLPEEGLKFMVYLQKENIIDESGMPKERFSAEFPKEGPSILRIQQVVRGDSAAYFCASSPYRTGQATTEAFFGQGTRLTVV.

The V call is TRBV30, the J call TRBJ1-2; 7 bases fit TRBD1. V trimming: 6 bases; J trimming: 2 bases; junction bases outside the gene matches: 9. Per germline, CDR1 GTSNPN and CDR2 SVGIG (reference sequence). The CDR3 has 14 residues. The CDR3 coding sequence is TGTGCCTGCTCCGGACAGGTCCCGAACTATGGCTACACCTTC. It yields the protein CACSGQVPNYGYTF.

This clone was seen just once. The J gene is TRBJ1-5, the V gene TRBV27; weak D call: TRBD1 (5 bases). Trimming left V 5 bases short and J 4 bases short, with 9 bases between. Looked up from germline, CDR1 is MNHEY and CDR2 is SMNVEV (reference sequence). The CDR3 sequence is 13 residues long. CDR3: CASSPAGNQPQHF. For the CDR3, the DNA is TGTGCCAGCAGTCCAGCAGGGAATCAGCCCCAGCATTTT.

The chain carries TRBV7-6 and TRBJ2-3; no reliable D call. Germline-derived CDR1 and CDR2 are SGHVS and FNYEAQ. CDR3 size: 14 residues. Deletions cut 0 bases from V and 5 bases from J, with 9 bases between. CDR3 DNA: TGTGCCAGCAGCTTAGCGTCCCCAGGAGATACGCAGTATTTT. It specifies CASSLASPGDTQYF.

The V call is TRBV10-3, the J call TRBJ1-1; possible D gene TRBD1, 6 bases. The germline V and J ends were trimmed by 2 bases and 2 bases, with 12 bases remaining between them. The CDR3 extends over 15 amino acids. From germline, CDR1 is ENHRY and CDR2 SYGVKD. The CDR3 region is CAISEAGAPNTEAFF. CDR3 DNA sequence: TGTGCCATCAGTGAGGCAGGGGCTCCAAACACTGAAGCTTTCTTT.

The genes are TRBV27 and TRBJ1-4; 9 positions agree with TRBD1. V shed 6 bases, J shed 2 bases, and the junction held 4 bases outside the gene matches. Germline V gene lookup returns CDR1 MNHEY and CDR2 SMNVEV (reference sequence). CDR3 length equals 15 residues. The CDR3 here is CASRGTGKTNEKLFF. CDR3 DNA: TGTGCCAGCAGAGGGACAGGGAAGACTAATGAAAAACTGTTTTTT.

The rearrangement links TRBV21-1 to TRBJ1-5; the table calls TRBD1, which could not be checked here. TRBV21-1 is a recognized pseudogene. This CDR3 spans 13 amino acids. The CDR3 DNA reads TGTGCCAGCACGGACAGGGGCGGTCAGCCCCAGCATTTT. It translates to CASTDRGGQPQHF.

The V and J genes are TRBV3-1 (or the pseudogene TRBV3-2) and TRBJ2-1; 8 bases are shared with TRBD2. This CDR3 comprises 17 residues. Germline CDR1 reads LGHDT; CDR2 reads YNNKEL (reference sequence). V shed 5 bases and J 4 bases; nucleotides not matched to a gene: 13. The CDR3 coding sequence is TGTGCCAGCAGCGACGGTGGAGCGGGGGCCCAATACAATGAGCAGTTCTTC. This translates into CASSDGGAGAQYNEQFF.

The rearrangement uses TRBV5-1 and TRBJ2-1, with D tentatively TRBD1 (6 bases). The V end lost 0 bases, the J end lost 7 bases, and 8 bases lay between the germline ends. Germline loops: CDR1 SGHRS, CDR2 YFSETQ. The CDR3 extends over 13 amino acids. The DNA of the CDR3 is TGCGCCAGCAGCTTGGAGGGGGTGAATGAGCAGTTCTTC. It codes for CASSLEGVNEQFF.

By sample share, this clone is medium-sized. This chain connects TRBV10-3 to TRBJ2-7; weak D call: TRBD2 (6 bases). CDR3 length: 15 amino acids. In germline, CDR1 is ENHRY, CDR2 SYGVKD. V was cut by 6 bases and J by 5 bases, with 20 bases left in between. The CDR3 nucleotides are TGTGCCATCAGGACGGGAGAGGACCGTTCCGACGAGCAGTACTTC. It specifies CAIRTGEDRSDEQYF.

For the CDR3, the DNA is TGTGCCAGCAGTGAAAGCGGGAATCAGCCCCAGCATTTT. Its protein is CASSESGNQPQHF. This chain connects TRBV6-1 to TRBJ1-5; D uncertain. The V end was cut by 2 bases, the J end by 4 bases, with 6 bases between. The CDR3 is 13 residues long. Germline assignment: CDR1 MNHNS and CDR2 SASEGT.